This T cell receptor beta chain stems from a study of blood T cell repertoires in COVID-19. Study in general: The cDNA or gDNA used as material had been derived from T cells, B-cell-depleted T cells, or PBMCs.

Some clones are missing from TCRdb's copy, which holds only in-frame ones; the method was immunoSEQ multiplex PCR. The sample gives under 300,000 clones, approximately 91% of which show up once; under 3% is in the top ten. Between the trimmed V and J ends, which lost 2 bases and 1 base, there was a span of 20 bases. The CDR3 sequence is 18 residues long. Germline V gene sequence: CDR1 SEHNR, CDR2 FQNEAQ (reference sequence). The receptor comes from a woman in her forties with acute COVID-19. The material sequenced was PBMCs or T cells enriched from blood (not recorded which). The V and J genes are TRBV7-9 and TRBJ1-1, with D perhaps TRBD1 (5 bases). CDR3 protein: CASSLRKLKQGTNTEAFF. In DNA form, the CDR3 reads TGTGCCAGCAGCTTACGAAAACTGAAGCAGGGTACGAACACTGAAGCTTTCTTT.